This TCR beta chain was sequenced during a study of T cells expressing NK-cell markers (dated by TCRdb to 2018 to 2021). Turning to the overall study: Eight or nine donors provided sorted CD3+CD56+NKG2C+, CD3+CD56+NKG2C- and CD3+CD56-NKG2C+ T-cell subsets, whose TCR beta-chain repertoires were profiled. Among the eight sequenced donors, only one was HCMV-seronegative, while the other seven were HCMV-seropositive. Randomly selected healthy volunteers, three men and five women, were used as the eight sequenced donors. Illumina HiSeq 2000/2500, MiSeq or NextSeq was used to sequence libraries as 2 x 150 bp reads.

HCMV-specific IgG was detected in serum with a commercial ELISA kit to determine HCMV serostatus. Ficoll density gradient centrifugation was used to isolate peripheral blood mononuclear cells from blood. Comments on this clonotype: Its antigen is currently not known.

Sequencer: Illumina HiSeq 2000. TCR beta cDNA libraries were prepared using 5'RACE template switching, which introduced a universal primer site and unique molecular identifiers. cDNA synthesis was primed from the TCR beta constant segment and was followed by two successive PCR amplification steps. As for how the authors treated the data: MIGEC handled demultiplexing of the reads and grouping by UMI, while MiTCR was used to assemble and quantify clonotypes. To exclude erroneous sequences, any TCR cDNA sequence not supported by at least two reads was discarded. The tcR package was used for downstream repertoire analysis, and clonotypes were matched across fractions by CDR3 nucleotide sequence plus V segment. VDJmatch was used to annotate antigen specificity against VDJdb, with one amino acid substitution allowed in CDR3. Reprocessed by TCRdb, the reads give a single entry per CDR3 protein sequence, without DNA. Here the V and J calls rest on TCRdb's processing, not on the authors' analysis. The sample table gives approximately 550,000 distinct CDR3 sequences. The ten largest clones take up 3.5% to 4.5% of the sample.

The CDR3 numbers 12 residues from cysteine through phenylalanine. The entry carries no DNA sequence. The germline V gene yields ENHRY for CDR1 and SYGVKD for CDR2. General study outcomes and caveats: For six donors, the dominant CD3+CD56+NKG2C+ clonotypes were among the top 10 CD8+ clonotypes and accounted for about 1.0-7.0% of CD8+ T cells. Those dominant clonotypes were again the most abundant among CD3+CD56-NKG2C+ cells in a handful of donors, at about 25-65%. It remained unclear whether the expanded NKG2C-expressing T cell clones were specific for HCMV antigens.

The chain is assembled from TRBV10-3 and TRBJ1-3. Sequencing input: blood T cells: a sorted CD56 or NKG2C T cell subset, CD4+ or CD8+ T cells, or bulk PBMC T cells (not recorded which). This clonotype originated in a man between 18 and 29 years old in good health. Donor details come from another sample of the same person, matched by shared clones. The encoded CDR3 is CAAGLSGNTIYF.